This entry lists 11 T cell receptor beta chains sequenced from one sample in a study of monozygotic twins with inflammatory bowel disease. TCRdb reprocessed the 5' RACE reads and reports one entry per CDR3 protein, with no DNA. Seen in this sample are 150,000 to 200,000 distinct CDR3 sequences; the ten most common clones hold approximately 7%. The sample comprised blood. These TCRs come from a human donor with ulcerative colitis or Crohn's disease, or a healthy co-twin of an affected twin (not recorded which).

This chain connects TRBV4-3 to TRBJ2-7; as DNA is missing, the TRBD2 call by TCRdb cannot be tested. Germline V lookup: CDR1 LGHNA, CDR2 YSLEER. The length of the CDR3 is 15 residues. CDR3: CASSPTPGLAYEQYF.

V is TRBV5-5 and J is TRBJ1-2; there is no DNA to check the TCRdb D call of TRBD1. Germline V gives CDR1 SGHKS, CDR2 YYEKEE (reference sequence). The CDR3 loop spans 16 amino acids. The CDR3 spells CASSLGHMGVQYGYTF.

CDR3 protein: CASRPHTEAFF. This chain links TRBV19 with TRBJ1-1; absent DNA, TCRdb's TRBD1 call cannot be checked. Looked up from germline, CDR1 is LNHDA and CDR2 is SQIVND (reference sequence). CDR3 size: 11 residues.

The rearrangement links TRBV7-9 to TRBJ2-7. The CDR3 extends over 15 amino acids. Germline assignment: CDR1 SEHNR and CDR2 FQNEAQ (reference sequence). The chain's CDR3 is CASSLAARSSYEQYF.

The chain recombines TRBV24-1 with TRBJ1-2; TCRdb calls TRBD1, which cannot be checked without DNA. This CDR3 is built from 14 residues. Germline loops: CDR1 KGHDR, CDR2 SFDVKD. The CDR3 sequence: CATSDQDRVDGYTF.

V gene TRBV29-1 combines with J gene TRBJ2-5; lacking DNA, the TRBD1 call made by TCRdb goes unchecked. CDR3 length: 15 residues. The germline CDR1 and CDR2 sequences are SQVTM and ANQGSEA. The CDR3 protein is CSVGGTGGLQETQYF.

The chain couples TRBV6-1 to TRBJ2-3; TCRdb's assignment of TRBD1 cannot be checked, as there is no DNA. Germline V lookup: CDR1 MNHNS, CDR2 SASEGT. There are 14 residues in the CDR3. The CDR3 reads CASIDRGGTDTQYF.

J is TRBJ1-5 and V is TRBV20-1; TCRdb reports TRBD1, a call that lacks DNA to check it against. Germline CDR1 reads DFQATT; CDR2 reads SNEGSKA (reference sequence). This CDR3 spans 18 amino acids. CDR3 sequence reads: CSARNFGSQGATNQPQHF.

V gene TRBV7-9 combines with J gene TRBJ1-1. Germline V gene lookup returns CDR1 SEHNR and CDR2 FQNEAQ (reference sequence). The CDR3 covers 13 residues. CDR3 sequence: CASQPPGGFEAFF.

The V call is TRBV14, the J call TRBJ1-2. The CDR3 spans 16 residues. Germline CDR1 and CDR2: SGHDN and FVKESK. CDR3 protein: CASSQGNSQVNYGYTF. Full variable domain (outside the CDR3, taken from reference TRBV14 and TRBJ1-2): EAGVTQFPSHSVIEKGQTVTLRCDPISGHDNLYWYRRVMGKEIKFLLHFVKESKQDESGMPNNRFLAERTGGTYSTLKVQPAELEDSGVYFCASSQGNSQVNYGYTFGSGTRLTVV.

The gene calls are TRBV19 and TRBJ2-7; TCRdb gives TRBD1 as the D gene, but with no DNA this cannot be confirmed. Germline-derived CDR1 and CDR2 are LNHDA and SQIVND (reference sequence). The CDR3 sequence is 15 residues long. This chain's CDR3 is CASNPGQGPTYEQYF.